What follows describes a single T cell receptor (beta chain). Germline V CDR1 and CDR2: SGHDT, YYEEEE. Deletions cut 1 base from V and 4 bases from J, with 18 bases between. The CDR3 covers 17 residues. These data are taken from a study of blood T cell repertoires in COVID-19. Per the original data handling: Scientists estimated how many nucleated cells there were by amplifying reference gene primers. TCRdb's copy holds only in-frame clones and misses some; the assay was immunoSEQ multiplex PCR. V, J and clone size derive from that table, while D and trimming were established from the DNA sequence. The table shows 130,000 to 150,000 clones, with approximately 86% occurring only once.

The gene calls are TRBV5-6 and TRBJ2-1, with D perhaps matching TRBD2 (7 bases). The TCR sequence derives from a woman aged 40 to 55 with active or convalescent COVID-19. Sequencing was done on a sample of peripheral blood. The DNA of the CDR3 is TGTGCCAGCAGCTTGAGGGGGGGGCGGGGGCGATACAATGAGCAGTTCTTC. Protein sequence: CASSLRGGRGRYNEQFF.